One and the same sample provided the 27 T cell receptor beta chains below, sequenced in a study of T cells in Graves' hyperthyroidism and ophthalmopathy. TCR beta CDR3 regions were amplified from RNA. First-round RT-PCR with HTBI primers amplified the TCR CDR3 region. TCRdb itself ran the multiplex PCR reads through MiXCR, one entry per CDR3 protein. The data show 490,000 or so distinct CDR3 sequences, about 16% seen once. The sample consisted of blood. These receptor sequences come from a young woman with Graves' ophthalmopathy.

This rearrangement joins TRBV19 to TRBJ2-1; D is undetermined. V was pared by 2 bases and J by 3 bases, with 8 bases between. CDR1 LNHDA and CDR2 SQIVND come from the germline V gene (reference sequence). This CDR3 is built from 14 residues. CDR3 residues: CASSIQVIYNEQFF. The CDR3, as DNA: TGTGCCAGTAGTATACAGGTTATCTACAATGAGCAGTTCTTC.

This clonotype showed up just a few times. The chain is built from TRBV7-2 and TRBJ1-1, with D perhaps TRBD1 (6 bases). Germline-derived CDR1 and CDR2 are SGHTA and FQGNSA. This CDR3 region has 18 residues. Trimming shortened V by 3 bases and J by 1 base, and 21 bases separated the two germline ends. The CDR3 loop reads CASSFRGWGANRNTEAFF. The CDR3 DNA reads TGTGCCAGCAGCTTCAGGGGTTGGGGGGCTAACAGGAACACTGAAGCTTTCTTT.

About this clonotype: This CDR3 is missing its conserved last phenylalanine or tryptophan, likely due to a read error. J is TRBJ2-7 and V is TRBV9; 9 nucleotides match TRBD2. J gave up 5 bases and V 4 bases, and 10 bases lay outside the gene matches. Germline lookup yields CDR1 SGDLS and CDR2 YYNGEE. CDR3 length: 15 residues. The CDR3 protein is CASSFSGSTIDEQYL. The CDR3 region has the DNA TGTGCCAGCAGCTTTAGCGGGAGTACCATTGACGAGCAGTACCTC.

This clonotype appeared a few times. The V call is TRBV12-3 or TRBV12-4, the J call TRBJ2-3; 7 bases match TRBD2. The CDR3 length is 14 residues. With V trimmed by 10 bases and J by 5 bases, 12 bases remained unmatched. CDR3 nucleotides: TGTGCCATCCCATTAGAGCGGGATTTAGATACGCAGTATTTT. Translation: CAIPLERDLDTQYF.

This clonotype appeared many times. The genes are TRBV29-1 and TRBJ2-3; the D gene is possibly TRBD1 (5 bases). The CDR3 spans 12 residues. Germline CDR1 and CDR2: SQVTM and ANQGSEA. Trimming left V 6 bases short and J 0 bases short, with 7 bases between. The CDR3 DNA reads TGCAGCGTAGGACAAAGCACAGATACGCAGTATTTT. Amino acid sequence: CSVGQSTDTQYF.

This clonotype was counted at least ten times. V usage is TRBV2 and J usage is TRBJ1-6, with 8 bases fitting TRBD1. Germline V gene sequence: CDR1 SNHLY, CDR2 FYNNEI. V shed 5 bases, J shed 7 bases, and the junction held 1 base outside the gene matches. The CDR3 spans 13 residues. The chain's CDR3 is CASSRTGNSPLHF. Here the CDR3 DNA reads TGTGCCAGCAGTCGGACAGGGAATTCACCCCTCCACTTT.

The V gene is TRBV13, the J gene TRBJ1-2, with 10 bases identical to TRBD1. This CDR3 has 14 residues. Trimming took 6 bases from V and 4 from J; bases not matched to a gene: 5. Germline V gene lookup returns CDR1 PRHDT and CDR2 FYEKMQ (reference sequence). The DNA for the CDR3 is TGTGCCAGCAGGGGACAGGGGATGGGCTATGGCTACACCTTC. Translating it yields CASRGQGMGYGYTF.

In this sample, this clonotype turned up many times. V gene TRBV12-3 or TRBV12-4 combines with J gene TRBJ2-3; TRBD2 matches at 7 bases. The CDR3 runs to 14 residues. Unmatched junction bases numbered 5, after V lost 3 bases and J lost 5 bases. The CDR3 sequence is CASSLGGRLDTQYF. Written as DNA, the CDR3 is TGTGCCAGCAGTTTGGGGGGGAGACTAGATACGCAGTATTTT.

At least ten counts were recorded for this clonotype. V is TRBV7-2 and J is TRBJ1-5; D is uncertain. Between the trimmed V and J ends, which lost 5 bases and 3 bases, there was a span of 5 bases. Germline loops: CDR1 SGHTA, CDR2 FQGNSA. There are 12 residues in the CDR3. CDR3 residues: CASSRNNQPQHF. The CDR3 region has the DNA TGTGCCAGCAGCCGGAACAATCAGCCCCAGCATTTT.

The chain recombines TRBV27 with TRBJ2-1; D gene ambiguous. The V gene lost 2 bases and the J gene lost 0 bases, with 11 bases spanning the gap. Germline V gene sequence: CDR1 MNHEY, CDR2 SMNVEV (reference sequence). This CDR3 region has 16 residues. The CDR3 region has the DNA TGTGCCAGCAGTTTAAACGCTCCGAGCTCCTACAATGAGCAGTTCTTC. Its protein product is CASSLNAPSSYNEQFF.

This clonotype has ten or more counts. CDR3 sequence: CASSPAGGTSGRAGNEQFF. The CDR3, as DNA: TGTGCCAGCAGCCCGGCAGGGGGAACTAGCGGGAGGGCCGGGAATGAGCAGTTCTTC. The J gene is TRBJ2-1, the V gene TRBV11-3; 13 nucleotides line up with TRBD2. J was trimmed by 7 bases and V by 5 bases; bases with no gene match: 17. Per the germline V gene, CDR1 is SGHNT and CDR2 is YENEEA. This CDR3 region has 19 residues.

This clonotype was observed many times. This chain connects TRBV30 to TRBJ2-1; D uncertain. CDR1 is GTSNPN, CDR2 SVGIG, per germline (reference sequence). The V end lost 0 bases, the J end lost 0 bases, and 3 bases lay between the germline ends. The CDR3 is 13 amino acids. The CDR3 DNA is TGTGCCTGGAGTGTGAACTCCTACAATGAGCAGTTCTTC. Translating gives CAWSVNSYNEQFF. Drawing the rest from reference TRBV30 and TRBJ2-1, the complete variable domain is SQTIHQWPATLVQPVGSPLSLECTVEGTSNPNLYWYRQAAGRGLQLLFYSVGIGQISSEVPQNLSASRPQDRQFILSSKKLLLSDSGFYLCAWSVNSYNEQFFGPGTRLTVL.

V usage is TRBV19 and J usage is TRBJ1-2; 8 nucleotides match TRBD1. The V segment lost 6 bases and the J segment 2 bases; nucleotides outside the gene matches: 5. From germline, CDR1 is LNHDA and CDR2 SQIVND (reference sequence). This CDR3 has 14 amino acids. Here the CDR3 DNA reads TGTGCCAGTAGGACCCAGGGGGCAAACTATGGCTACACCTTC. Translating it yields CASRTQGANYGYTF.

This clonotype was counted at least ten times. CDR3 amino acids: CASVSPLGNEQFF. The CDR3 bases are TGTGCCAGCGTGAGCCCACTGGGGAATGAGCAGTTCTTC. This chain links TRBV7-3 with TRBJ2-1; D is unresolved. V was pared by 8 bases and J by 7 bases, with 15 bases between. This CDR3 is 13 amino acids long. CDR1 is SGHTA and CDR2 is FQGTGA in the germline V gene.

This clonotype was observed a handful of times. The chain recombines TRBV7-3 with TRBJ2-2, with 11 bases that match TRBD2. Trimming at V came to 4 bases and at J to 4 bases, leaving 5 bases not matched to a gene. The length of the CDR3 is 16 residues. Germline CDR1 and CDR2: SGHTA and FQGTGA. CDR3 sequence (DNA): TGTGCCAGCAGCTCCCTAGCGGGAGGCTTCACCGGGGAGCTGTTTTTT. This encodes CASSSLAGGFTGELFF.

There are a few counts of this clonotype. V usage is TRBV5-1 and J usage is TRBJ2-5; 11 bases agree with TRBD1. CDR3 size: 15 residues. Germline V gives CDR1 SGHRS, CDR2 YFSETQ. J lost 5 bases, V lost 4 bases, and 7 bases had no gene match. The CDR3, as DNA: TGCGCCAGCAGCGACGGACAGGGGGCAAGGGAGACCCAGTACTTC. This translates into CASSDGQGARETQYF. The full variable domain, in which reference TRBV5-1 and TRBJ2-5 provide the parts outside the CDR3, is KAGVTQTPRYLIKTRGQQVTLSCSPISGHRSVSWYQQTPGQGLQFLFEYFSETQRNKGNFPGRFSGRQFSNSRSEMNVSTLELGDSALYLCASSDGQGARETQYFGPGTRLLVL.

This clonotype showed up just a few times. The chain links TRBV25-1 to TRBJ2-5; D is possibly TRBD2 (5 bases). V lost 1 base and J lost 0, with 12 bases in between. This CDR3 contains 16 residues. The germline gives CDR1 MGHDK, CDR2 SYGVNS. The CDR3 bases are TGTGCCAGCAGTGAATTTGCGGGCGGGTACCAAGAGACCCAGTACTTC. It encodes CASSEFAGGYQETQYF.

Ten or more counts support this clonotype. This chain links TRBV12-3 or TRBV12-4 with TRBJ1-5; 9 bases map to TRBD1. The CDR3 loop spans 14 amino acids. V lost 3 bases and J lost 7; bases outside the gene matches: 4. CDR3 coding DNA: TGTGCCAGCAGTTTTGGGACAGGGAGCCAGCCCCAGCATTTT. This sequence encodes CASSFGTGSQPQHF.

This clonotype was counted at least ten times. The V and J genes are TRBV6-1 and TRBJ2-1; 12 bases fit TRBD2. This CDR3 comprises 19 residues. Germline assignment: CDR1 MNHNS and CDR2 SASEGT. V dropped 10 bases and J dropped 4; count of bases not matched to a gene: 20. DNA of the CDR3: TGTGCCATAAAAGAGCCGGGACTAGCGGGCCCCGTACGATACAATGAGCAGTTCTTC. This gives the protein CAIKEPGLAGPVRYNEQFF.

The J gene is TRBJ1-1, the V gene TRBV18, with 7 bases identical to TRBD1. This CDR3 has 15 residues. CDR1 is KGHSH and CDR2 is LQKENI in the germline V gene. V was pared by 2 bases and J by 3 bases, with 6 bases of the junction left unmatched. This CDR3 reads CASSPRGPMDTEAFF. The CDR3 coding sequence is TGTGCCAGCTCACCAAGGGGGCCCATGGACACTGAAGCTTTCTTT.

DNA of the CDR3: TGCAGCTCATCGCCTCTTAGCAATCAGCCCCAGCATTTT. This encodes CSSSPLSNQPQHF. This chain connects TRBV20-1 to TRBJ1-5; D remains ambiguous. This CDR3 has 13 residues. CDR1 is DFQATT and CDR2 is SNEGSKA in the germline V gene (reference sequence).

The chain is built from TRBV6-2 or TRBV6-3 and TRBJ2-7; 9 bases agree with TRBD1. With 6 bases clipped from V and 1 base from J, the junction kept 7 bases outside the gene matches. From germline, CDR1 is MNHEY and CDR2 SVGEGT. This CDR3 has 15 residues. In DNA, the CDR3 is TGTGCCAGCAGAAACGGACAGGGGCCATCCTACGAGCAGTACTTC. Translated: CASRNGQGPSYEQYF.

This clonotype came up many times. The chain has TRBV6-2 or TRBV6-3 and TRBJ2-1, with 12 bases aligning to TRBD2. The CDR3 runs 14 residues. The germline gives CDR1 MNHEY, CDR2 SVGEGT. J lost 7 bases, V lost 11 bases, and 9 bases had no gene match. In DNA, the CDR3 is TGTGCCGTACGGACTAGCGGGATAAAGAATGAGCAGTTCTTC. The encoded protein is CAVRTSGIKNEQFF.

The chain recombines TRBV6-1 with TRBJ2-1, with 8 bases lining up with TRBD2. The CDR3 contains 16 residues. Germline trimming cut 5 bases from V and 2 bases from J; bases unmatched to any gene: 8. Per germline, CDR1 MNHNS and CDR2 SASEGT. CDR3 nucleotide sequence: TGTGCCAGCAGTCGCCCCGGGACTAGGACCTACAATGAGCAGTTCTTC. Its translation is CASSRPGTRTYNEQFF.

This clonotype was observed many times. This CDR3 is CASSPVDVRTDTQYF. Here the CDR3 DNA reads TGTGCCAGCAGCCCCGTCGACGTTCGCACAGATACGCAGTATTTT. The V and J genes are TRBV7-8 and TRBJ2-3; D uncertain. Germline-derived CDR1 and CDR2 are SGHVS and FQNEAQ. The CDR3 contains 15 residues. V lost 5 bases to trimming and J lost 1 base, with 13 bases between them.

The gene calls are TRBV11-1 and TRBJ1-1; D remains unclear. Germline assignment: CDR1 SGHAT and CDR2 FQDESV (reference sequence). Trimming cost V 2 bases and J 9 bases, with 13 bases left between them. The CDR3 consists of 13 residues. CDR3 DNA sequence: TGTGCCAGCAGCTTATCCCGAAACATTCAAGCTTTCTTT. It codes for CASSLSRNIQAFF.

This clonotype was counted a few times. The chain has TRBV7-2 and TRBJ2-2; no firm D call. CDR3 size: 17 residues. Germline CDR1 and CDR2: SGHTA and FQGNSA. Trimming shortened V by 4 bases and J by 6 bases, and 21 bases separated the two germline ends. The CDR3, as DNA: TGTGCCAGCAGCTCCCCCAGGTTGGGATTAGCAGCCGGGGAGCTGTTTTTT. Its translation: CASSSPRLGLAAGELFF.